Below are 15 T cell receptor beta chains sequenced from a single sample in a study of identical twins. TCRdb fed the 5' RACE reads into MiXCR, producing one record per CDR3 protein. Among roughly 290,000 distinct CDR3 sequences listed, under 9% were seen once. This sample was also put to use in a study of yellow fever vaccine responses in identical twins.

Sequencing input: memory (CD45RO+) T cells sorted from blood. These receptors were obtained from a woman aged 18-35 years in good health.

This clonotype was seen only a few times. The J gene is TRBJ2-1, the V gene TRBV5-1; TRBD1 matches 9 bases. V was clipped by 3 bases and J by 4 bases; unmatched bases: 11. Per the germline V gene, CDR1 is SGHRS and CDR2 is YFSETQ. The CDR3 consists of 17 residues. The CDR3 DNA is TGCGCCAGCAGCTCGGGACCGGACAGGGGTCGTTACAATGAGCAGTTCTTC. Translating gives CASSSGPDRGRYNEQFF.

This clonotype was counted ten times or more. The chain joins TRBV5-6 to TRBJ2-5; TRBD1 matches at 8 bases. The V gene's germline CDR1 is SGHDT and CDR2 YYEEEE. After removal of 4 bases from V and 4 bases from J, the junction contained 12 bases not matched to a gene. CDR3 length: 16 amino acids. The CDR3 DNA reads TGTGCCAGCAGCCTGGAACCGACAGGGGCAGGAGAGACCCAGTACTTC. This translates into CASSLEPTGAGETQYF.

The chain is built from TRBV5-1 and TRBJ1-2, with a weak D call TRBD1 (6 bases). The CDR3 is 13 amino acids. Trimming cost V 3 bases and J 3 bases, with 9 bases left between them. CDR1 is SGHRS and CDR2 is YFSETQ in the germline V gene. CDR3 loop: CASSSDRHYGYTF. The CDR3 DNA is TGCGCCAGCAGCTCCGACAGGCACTATGGCTACACCTTC.

In its sample, this clonotype was seen many times. This rearrangement joins TRBV18 to TRBJ2-1; 9 positions agree with TRBD2. This CDR3 has 15 amino acids. The V and J ends lost 6 bases and 7 bases, in that order; junction bases with no gene match: 10. Germline CDR1 KGHSH, CDR2 LQKENI. This CDR3 reads CASSPGLAGKNEQFF. In nucleotides, the CDR3 is TGTGCCAGCTCCCCGGGCCTAGCGGGGAAAAATGAGCAGTTCTTC.

This clonotype has just a few counts. Written as DNA, the CDR3 is TGTGCCAGCAGTGAGCAGGAAGGGTCACCCCTCCACTTT. This sequence encodes CASSEQEGSPLHF. The chain has TRBV6-1 and TRBJ1-6; D remains ambiguous. Trimming shortened V by 3 bases and J by 10 bases, and 10 bases separated the two germline ends. Per the germline V gene, CDR1 is MNHNS and CDR2 is SASEGT. The CDR3 consists of 13 residues.

This clonotype occurred many times. The chain carries TRBV20-1 and TRBJ2-4; possibly TRBD2 for D (6 bases). V was cut by 0 bases and J by 7 bases, with 10 bases left in between. The length of the CDR3 is 13 residues. In germline, CDR1 is DFQATT, CDR2 SNEGSKA (reference sequence). For the CDR3, the DNA is TGCAGTGCTAGAGAGGGTCGGGAGAACATTCAGTACTTC. Its protein product is CSAREGRENIQYF.

This clonotype appeared a few times. A read error may produce the germline difference seen at one junction end. V is TRBV24-1 and J is TRBJ2-1; D might be TRBD2 (6 bases). The CDR3 runs 13 residues. Germline CDR1 KGHDR, CDR2 SFDVKD. The CDR3 DNA follows: TGTGCCACCAGTGATTTGCGTTCGGGGGTAAGGATCTTC. This codes for CATSDLRSGVRIF.

The rearrangement uses TRBV6-5 and TRBJ2-1, with TRBD1 matching 8 bases. Germline lookup yields CDR1 MNHEY and CDR2 SVGAGI. With V trimmed by 5 bases and J by 0 bases, 3 bases remained unmatched. This CDR3 is 15 amino acids long. Here the CDR3 DNA reads TGTGCCAGCAGTCACAGGGGGAGCTCCTACAATGAGCAGTTCTTC. Translating gives CASSHRGSSYNEQFF.

The V call is TRBV20-1, the J call TRBJ1-2, with D maybe TRBD1 (6 bases). This CDR3 comprises 14 residues. Germline CDR1 is DFQATT and CDR2 is SNEGSKA (reference sequence). The V end was cut by 1 base, the J end by 6 bases, with 15 bases between. CDR3 protein: CSARGDPGEDGYTF. The CDR3 DNA reads as TGCAGTGCTAGAGGTGACCCAGGGGAGGATGGCTACACCTTC.

V usage is TRBV7-2 and J usage is TRBJ2-2; D gene ambiguous. The CDR3 runs to 14 residues. The germline V gene has CDR1 SGHTA and CDR2 FQGNSA. Trimming removed 5 bases at V and 7 bases at J, with 14 bases between. The CDR3 sequence: CASSRVGSNGELFF. DNA for the CDR3: TGTGCCAGCAGCCGGGTGGGGTCGAACGGGGAGCTGTTTTTT.

There are many counts of this clonotype. The chain couples TRBV24-1 to TRBJ2-1, with D possibly TRBD2 on 6 matching bases. The V end lost 2 bases, the J end lost 5 bases, and 15 bases lay between the germline ends. Germline CDR1 KGHDR, CDR2 SFDVKD. CDR3 size: 16 residues. This CDR3 is CATSDSGTPFHNEQFF. In DNA, the CDR3 is TGTGCCACCAGTGATTCCGGGACTCCCTTTCACAATGAGCAGTTCTTC.

This sequence joins TRBV7-9 and TRBJ2-5, with TRBD2 matching 9 bases. Germline CDR1 reads SEHNR; CDR2 reads FQNEAQ (reference sequence). The CDR3 spans 17 residues. After removal of 5 bases from V and 0 bases from J, the junction contained 10 bases not matched to a gene. The CDR3 region is CASSANLAGRYQETQYF. Here the CDR3 DNA reads TGTGCCAGCAGCGCAAATCTAGCGGGGCGTTACCAAGAGACCCAGTACTTC.

This clonotype was recorded a few times. The chain has TRBV5-6 and TRBJ2-3; 10 positions agree with TRBD2. This CDR3 has 17 residues. The V gene end was trimmed by 4 bases and the J gene end by 2 bases; junction bases not matched to a gene: 10. Germline CDR1 is SGHDT and CDR2 is YYEEEE. CDR3 coding DNA: TGTGCCAGCAGCGACTCACTAGCGGGGTCCACCACAGATACGCAGTATTTT. Encoded protein: CASSDSLAGSTTDTQYF.

In its sample, this clonotype was seen many times. The rearrangement links TRBV10-3 to TRBJ1-2; 10 nucleotides line up with TRBD1. Losses at the gene ends were 6 bases for V and 6 bases for J; bases not matched to a gene: 10. From germline, CDR1 is ENHRY and CDR2 SYGVKD. This CDR3 is built from 15 residues. As DNA, the CDR3 is TGTGCCATCAGGCCTAATTCCGGGACAGGGGATGGCTACACCTTC. Protein sequence: CAIRPNSGTGDGYTF.

This clonotype was observed at least ten times. The J gene is TRBJ2-5, the V gene TRBV4-1; D is perhaps TRBD2 (6 bases). Germline lookup yields CDR1 MGHRA and CDR2 YSYEKL. This CDR3 spans 15 amino acids. V dropped 1 base and J dropped 2 bases, with 11 bases sitting between them. CDR3 loop: CASSQGWGGQETQYF. CDR3 DNA sequence: TGCGCCAGCAGCCAAGGTTGGGGAGGACAAGAGACCCAGTACTTC.